This TCR beta chain came from a study of T cells in tumors after PD-1 blockade (dated by TCRdb to the late 2010s). With regard to the full study: Patients with prior checkpoint blockade, systemic immunosuppressant use, or recent radiotherapy or other anti-cancer therapy within 4 weeks were excluded. On average, peripheral blood samples yielded 35,000 to 40,000 unique clonotypes and 90,000 to 120,000 TCR templates (range 24,679-257,772). Bulk TCR sequencing was performed on about 9 peripheral blood samples from a handful of patients to compare blood and tumor clonotypes. Paired single-cell RNA and TCR sequencing was performed on site-matched tumors from BCC or SCC patients before and after anti-PD-1 therapy. Patients were treated with either pembrolizumab 200 mg every 3 weeks or cemiplimab 350 mg every 2 weeks. RECIST version 1.1 was used to evaluate clinical response. Some patients also continued taking vismodegib 150 mg daily during anti-PD-1 treatment. What the authors observed across the whole study: Roughly 41% of TCR clonotypes from the tumor were detected in blood, and certain novel exhausted tumor clones were present in blood collected before treatment, which suggests recruitment from the periphery. Where the novel T cell clones came from was not determined, and possible sources could include lymphoid organs or rare unexpanded clones inside the tumor or in the tumor periphery.

Worth noting for this clone: The clone's antigen remains unknown. No much larger clone is present one base from it, and per-base qualities are unavailable. This sample includes further DNA sequences coding for the same CDR3.

Taken with the paper, the label for time point translates to: after anti-PD-1 therapy. Genomic DNA extracted from tumor biopsies or peripheral blood was used for bulk TCRbeta sequencing, with input ranging from about 616 ng to 6,500 ng. Every patient was a poor candidate for surgical resection and had histologically proven advanced or metastatic basal or squamous cell carcinoma. The basal cell carcinoma cohort was made up of fewer than 13 patients, and bulk tumor TCR sequencing was performed for about 8 of these patients. The CDR3 goes from the cysteine to the phenylalanine over 19 residues. The kept DNA is CDR3 alone, 57 bases in frame from the first base. As encoded in the germline V gene, CDR1 is SNHLY while CDR2 is FYNNEI. Deep TCRbeta sequencing was performed with the immunoSEQ platform. The published analysis was carried out like this. For further analysis, only productive rearrangements were exported out of the immunoSEQ Analyzer. Bulk TCRbeta clonotypes were assigned T cell phenotypes by matching to single-cell RNA+TCR-seq clones sharing the same TCRbeta sequence. Clone enrichment in tumor was computed as tumor frequency divided by PBMC frequency from bulk TCR sequencing. GLIPH was used to group TCRs into specificity groups, clusters of distinct TCRs likely recognizing common antigens via shared CDR3 motifs. Not all clones reach the TCRdb copy of this immuneACCESS table, which keeps in-frame sequences only. Checked studies attribute under half of the gap to unresolved V genes and leave the rest unexplained. The V and J calls and the clone size are those of that table, but D and trimming were determined from the DNA. The sample table holds more than 14,000 clones, of which over 75% were seen once. The ten largest clonotypes hold 22% of the sample.

The chain uses TRBV2 and TRBJ2-1; the D region possibly corresponds to TRBD2 (7 bases align). Sequenced material: PBMCs, taken after anti-PD-1 treatment. The TCR was taken from a human donor with basal cell carcinoma. The nucleotide sequence is given as TGTCCCCGCTGTTATGGGGGGGCGGGGGAGGGGAGCTCCTACAATGAGCAGTTCTTC. The resulting protein is CPRCYGGAGEGSSYNEQFF.